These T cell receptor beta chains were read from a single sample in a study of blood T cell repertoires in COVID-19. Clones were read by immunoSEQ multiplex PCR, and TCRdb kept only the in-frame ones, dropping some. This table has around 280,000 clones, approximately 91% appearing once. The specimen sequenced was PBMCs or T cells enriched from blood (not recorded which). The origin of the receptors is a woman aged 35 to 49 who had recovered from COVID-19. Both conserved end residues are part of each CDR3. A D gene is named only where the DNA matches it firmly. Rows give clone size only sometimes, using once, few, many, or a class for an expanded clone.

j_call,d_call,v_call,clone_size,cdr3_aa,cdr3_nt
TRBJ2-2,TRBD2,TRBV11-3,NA,CASSLADTGELFF,TGTGCCAGCAGCCTAGCGGACACCGGGGAGCTGTTTTTT
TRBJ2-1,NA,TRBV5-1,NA,CASSLEGVVYNEQFF,TGCGCCAGCAGCTTGGAGGGAGTAGTCTACAATGAGCAGTTCTTC
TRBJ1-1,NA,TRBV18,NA,CASSPGSAGYTEAFF,TGTGCCAGCTCACCCGGATCCGCGGGGTACACTGAAGCTTTCTTT
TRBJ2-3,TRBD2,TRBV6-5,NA,CASAGDTDTQYF,TGTGCCTCAGCGGGAGATACAGATACGCAGTATTTT
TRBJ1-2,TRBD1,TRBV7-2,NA,CASSSIAGGIGYTF,TGTGCCAGCAGCTCGATCGCAGGGGGTATAGGCTACACCTTC
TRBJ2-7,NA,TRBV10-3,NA,CAISEGARDYEQYF,TGTGCCATCAGTGAGGGAGCCAGGGACTACGAGCAGTACTTC
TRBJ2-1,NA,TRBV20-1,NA,CSGLANEQFF,TGCAGTGGTCTAGCAAATGAGCAGTTCTTC
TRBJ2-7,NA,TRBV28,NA,CASSIPGMAYEQYF,TGTGCCAGCAGTATACCAGGGATGGCCTACGAGCAGTACTTC
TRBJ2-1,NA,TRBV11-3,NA,CASSKTSPHEQFF,TGTGCCAGCAGCAAAACTAGCCCACATGAGCAGTTCTTC
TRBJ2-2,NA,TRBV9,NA,CASSHPGQAGNTGELFF,TGTGCCAGCAGCCATCCCGGGCAAGCGGGCAACACCGGGGAGCTGTTTTTT
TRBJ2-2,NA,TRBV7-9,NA,CASSLQGFGLFF,TGTGCCAGCAGCTTACAGGGGTTCGGGCTGTTTTTT
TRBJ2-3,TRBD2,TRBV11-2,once,CASSLGAGGSTDTQYF,TGTGCCAGCAGCTTAGGCGCGGGAGGAAGCACAGATACGCAGTATTTT
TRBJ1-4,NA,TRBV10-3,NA,CAISFGGRELFF,TGTGCCATCAGTTTTGGGGGGAGAGAACTGTTTTTT
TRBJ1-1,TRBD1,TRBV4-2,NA,CASSPRGQGLNTEAFF,TGTGCCAGCAGCCCACGCGGACAGGGATTGAACACTGAAGCTTTCTTT
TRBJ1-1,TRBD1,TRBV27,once,CASSLFTTGGGTEAFF,TGTGCCAGCAGTTTATTTACGACAGGGGGTGGCACTGAAGCTTTCTTT
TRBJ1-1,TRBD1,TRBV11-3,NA,CASSWGQGGFGAFF,TGTGCCAGCAGCTGGGGACAGGGGGGGTTTGGAGCTTTCTTT
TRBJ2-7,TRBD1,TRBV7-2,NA,CASSLTGTGYEQYF,TGTGCCAGCAGCCTGACAGGGACGGGTTACGAGCAGTACTTC
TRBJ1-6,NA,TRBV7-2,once,CASSLDGGVYNSPLHF,TGTGCCAGCAGCTTAGATGGGGGGGTCTATAATTCACCCCTCCACTTT
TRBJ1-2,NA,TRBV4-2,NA,CASSQDSGDYGYTF,TGTGCCAGCAGCCAAGATTCAGGGGACTATGGCTACACCTTC
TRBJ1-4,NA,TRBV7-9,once,CASRSTQGSNEKLFF,TGTGCCAGCAGGTCCACCCAGGGATCTAATGAAAAACTGTTTTTT